The subject of this entry is one T cell receptor (beta chain). Its target is not known. These data are taken from a study of cytotoxic CD8 clonotypes in ibrutinib-treated CLL. Repertoires were generated with immunoSEQ multiplex PCR, while TCRdb's copy carries only in-frame clones and drops some. The sample records under 150,000 clones, 85% to 95% being singletons. Whole-study results and caveats: Public clonotypes were rare and shrank or held steady on treatment.

Trimming removed 3 bases from V and 3 bases from J, with 8 bases in between. Germline-derived CDR1 and CDR2 are SGHTA and FQGTGA. This CDR3 comprises 14 residues. Sequencing used PBMCs, obtained after 12 months of ibrutinib treatment. V gene TRBV7-3 combines with J gene TRBJ2-2, with D unclear. The sequence was obtained from a human donor with chronic lymphocytic leukemia. Here the CDR3 DNA reads TGTGCCAGCAGCTTCGGTACATACACCGGGGAGCTGTTTTTT. This sequence encodes CASSFGTYTGELFF.